One and the same sample provided the 11 T cell receptor beta chains below, sequenced in a study of cytomegalovirus exposure and HLA in healthy donors. In the PCR, 60 Vbeta and 13 Jbeta primers were used. Here immunoSEQ multiplex PCR was the method, and the copy in TCRdb shows in-frame clones only, minus some. The sample holds under 200,000 clones, around four fifths seen once. The sample consisted of PBMCs. These receptors all stem from a female donor in good health and CMV-seronegative.

The chain uses TRBV29-1 and TRBJ2-7; 10 bases are shared with TRBD1. In germline, CDR1 is SQVTM, CDR2 ANQGSEA. The V segment lost 7 bases and the J segment 7 bases; nucleotides outside the gene matches: 10. The CDR3 contains 13 residues. The CDR3 bases are TGCAGCGCCTGGGACAGGGGAAATAGGGAGCAGTACTTC. The encoded protein is CSAWDRGNREQYF.

The J gene is TRBJ2-2, the V gene TRBV14, with D perhaps matching TRBD2 (6 bases). V lost 1 base and J lost 4, with 13 bases in between. The CDR3 spans 16 residues. CDR1 SGHDN and CDR2 FVKESK come from the germline V gene. The CDR3 region has the DNA TGTGCCAGCAGCCAAGTGCGGGGAATTGCCACCGGGGAGCTGTTTTTT. It encodes CASSQVRGIATGELFF.

The genes are TRBV6-1 and TRBJ1-2; 10 bases align to TRBD1. This CDR3 contains 14 residues. Germline trimming cut 7 bases from V and 2 bases from J; bases unmatched to any gene: 4. CDR1 MNHNS and CDR2 SASEGT come from the germline V gene. The CDR3 DNA is TGTGCCAGCATTCTGGGACAGGGGAACTATGGCTACACCTTC. Amino acid sequence: CASILGQGNYGYTF.

The chain recombines TRBV27 with TRBJ1-2, with 8 bases that match TRBD1. The CDR3 has 15 amino acids. After removal of 4 bases from V and 0 bases from J, the junction contained 4 bases not matched to a gene. CDR1 MNHEY and CDR2 SMNVEV come from the germline V gene (reference sequence). The CDR3 DNA reads as TGTGCCAGCAGTTCCACAGGGGGGCCTAACTATGGCTACACCTTC. Amino acid sequence: CASSSTGGPNYGYTF.

This clone was recorded once. This chain links TRBV30 with TRBJ2-7; 9 bases agree with TRBD2. Trimming at V came to 2 bases and at J to 5 bases, leaving 4 bases not matched to a gene. The length of the CDR3 is 13 residues. Germline CDR1 reads GTSNPN; CDR2 reads SVGIG (reference sequence). CDR3 sequence: CAWSIGLANEQYF. The CDR3 nucleotides are TGTGCCTGGAGTATCGGACTAGCGAACGAGCAGTACTTC. Looking up the rest from reference TRBV30 and TRBJ2-7 gives the full variable domain: SQTIHQWPATLVQPVGSPLSLECTVEGTSNPNLYWYRQAAGRGLQLLFYSVGIGQISSEVPQNLSASRPQDRQFILSSKKLLLSDSGFYLCAWSIGLANEQYFGPGTRLTVT.

The J gene is TRBJ2-6, the V gene TRBV6-6; D not certain. Trimming removed 4 bases from V and 0 bases from J, with 7 bases in between. CDR3 length: 15 residues. Germline CDR1 is MNHNY and CDR2 is SVGAGI (reference sequence). CDR3 loop: CASSSQISGANVLTF. CDR3 nucleotide sequence: TGTGCCAGCAGTTCCCAGATCTCTGGGGCCAACGTCCTGACTTTC.

The chain is built from TRBV19 and TRBJ2-7; D is perhaps TRBD2 (6 bases). From germline, CDR1 is LNHDA and CDR2 SQIVND (reference sequence). The CDR3 runs 15 residues. Trimming took 8 bases from V and 5 from J, leaving 22 bases between them. CDR3 nucleotides: TGTGCCAGTTCCCGAGTCGCGGGATCGATGAACGAGCAGTACTTC. Its translation: CASSRVAGSMNEQYF.

The chain uses TRBV7-9 and TRBJ2-7; D might be TRBD2 (6 bases). The length of the CDR3 is 14 residues. CDR1 SEHNR and CDR2 FQNEAQ come from the germline V gene (reference sequence). V was clipped by 2 bases and J by 5 bases, with 13 bases between them. CDR3 sequence reads: CASSLLVGGDEQYF. The CDR3 DNA sequence: TGTGCCAGCAGCTTACTAGTCGGGGGTGACGAGCAGTACTTC.

The chain is built from TRBV19 and TRBJ2-1; 9 bases are a match to TRBD2. The CDR3 spans 14 residues. The ends lost 7 bases at V and 10 bases at J; junction bases unmatched: 11. The germline gives CDR1 LNHDA, CDR2 SQIVND (reference sequence). As DNA, the CDR3 is TGTGCCAGTAATGCCCTAGCGGGAAAATTGGAGCAGTTCTTC. This codes for CASNALAGKLEQFF.

The V and J genes are TRBV7-2 and TRBJ2-5; the D gene is possibly TRBD2 (6 bases). This CDR3 contains 14 residues. Germline lookup yields CDR1 SGHTA and CDR2 FQGNSA. V lost 0 bases to trimming and J lost 7 bases, with 12 bases between them. The CDR3 loop is CASSLAEGMGTQYF. In DNA form, the CDR3 reads TGTGCCAGCAGCTTAGCGGAGGGAATGGGGACCCAGTACTTC.

The V gene is TRBV7-6, the J gene TRBJ2-5, with D possibly being TRBD2 (7 bases). Trimming removed 3 bases at V and 1 base at J, with 15 bases between. The CDR3 is made up of 16 amino acids. Germline CDR1 reads SGHVS; CDR2 reads FNYEAQ. CDR3 coding DNA: TGTGCCAGCAGCTTTGTCGGGGGGCCCCTCCAAGAGACCCAGTACTTC. Amino acid sequence: CASSFVGGPLQETQYF.